This T cell receptor beta chain was identified during a study of cytomegalovirus exposure and HLA in healthy donors. The PCR was carried out with 60 Vbeta primers and 13 Jbeta primers. Original data processing: Later analysis identified some 80 million unique TCR beta chains, 10 million to 12 million shared. Here immunoSEQ multiplex PCR was the method, and the copy in TCRdb shows in-frame clones only, minus some. V, J and clone size reflect that table, while D and trimming were determined from the DNA. Among approximately 110,000 clones, 74% were seen once, and the ten largest hold approximately 2.5%. Findings and caveats of the study: Researchers reported from a later analysis that most CMV-associated TCR beta chains appeared HLA-restricted. The authors confirmed in vitro that three CMV-associated chains were specific for CMV antigens.

The length of the CDR3 is 18 residues. J was trimmed by 5 bases and V by 8 bases; bases with no gene match: 19. From germline, CDR1 is MNHNS and CDR2 SASEGT. This clone was found once. Its antigen remains unknown. This chain joins TRBV6-1 and TRBJ1-5; 9 bases fit TRBD1. This receptor was taken from a man aged 45-60 years in good health and CMV-seropositive. What was sequenced was PBMCs. Here the CDR3 reads CASRAGTGTHGGYQPQHF. The CDR3 bases are TGTGCCAGCCGTGCCGGGACAGGGACTCACGGGGGGTATCAGCCCCAGCATTTT.